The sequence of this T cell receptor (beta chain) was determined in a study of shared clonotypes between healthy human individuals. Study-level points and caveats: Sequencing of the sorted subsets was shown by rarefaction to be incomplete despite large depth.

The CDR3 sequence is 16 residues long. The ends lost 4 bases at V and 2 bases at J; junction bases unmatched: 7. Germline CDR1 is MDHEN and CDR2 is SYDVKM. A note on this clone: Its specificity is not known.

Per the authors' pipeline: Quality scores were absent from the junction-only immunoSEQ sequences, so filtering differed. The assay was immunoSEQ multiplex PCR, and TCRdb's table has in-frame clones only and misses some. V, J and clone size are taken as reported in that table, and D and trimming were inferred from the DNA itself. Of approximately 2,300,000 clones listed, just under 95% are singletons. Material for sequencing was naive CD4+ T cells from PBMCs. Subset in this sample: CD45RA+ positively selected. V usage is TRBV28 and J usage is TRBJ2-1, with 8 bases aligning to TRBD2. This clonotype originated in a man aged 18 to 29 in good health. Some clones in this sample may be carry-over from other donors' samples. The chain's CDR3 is CASSSRTGGPYNEQFF. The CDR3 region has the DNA TGTGCCAGCAGTTCACGTACGGGGGGGCCCTACAATGAGCAGTTCTTC.